The T cell receptor beta chain described here comes from a study of blood T cell repertoires in COVID-19. In the study overall: Donors in the United States, Italy and Spain gave samples during acute or convalescent COVID-19. PBMCs, B-cell-depleted T cells, or T cells were the source of the cDNA or gDNA that made up the material.

Original methodology: The assay estimated nucleated cells by amplifying reference gene primers. Using immunoSEQ multiplex PCR, the repertoire was profiled, and TCRdb retains in-frame clones only, with some absent. V, J and clone size derive from that table, while D and trimming were established from the DNA sequence. Of roughly 150,000 clones in the sample, roughly 86% were seen once. During active infection, Seattle patients enrolled and were then monitored through disease. Germline CDR1 is SGHDT and CDR2 is YYEEEE. Trimming at V came to 3 bases and at J to 2 bases, leaving 4 bases not matched to a gene. There are 15 residues in the CDR3.

The sequence derives from a woman of 80 years or more with COVID-19, enrolled during active disease. V is TRBV5-6 and J is TRBJ1-3; 8 bases line up with TRBD1. The sequencing input was peripheral blood. CDR3 residues: CASSSGQGAGNTIYF. Written as DNA, the CDR3 is TGTGCCAGCAGCTCCGGACAGGGCGCTGGAAACACCATATATTTT.